The present T cell receptor (beta chain) was sequenced within a study of CD8 T cells in ankylosing spondylitis. Study conclusions and caveats: Within matched ankylosing spondylitis synovial fluid, disease-linked clones were reportedly significantly enriched. A motif of fewer than ten highly homologous TCR beta variants was seen as apparently characteristic of ankylosing spondylitis blood.

V was shortened by 5 bases and J by 8 bases, with 16 bases between the two germline ends. The CDR3 extends over 14 amino acids. Germline loops: CDR1 SGHTA, CDR2 FQGTGA. This clonotype has only a few counts. Antigen specificity is unknown. Each CDR3 protein is one row after TCRdb ran MiXCR on the 5' RACE reads. Of roughly 350,000 distinct CDR3 sequences detected, under 8.5% appear once; the ten largest clones hold roughly 15%. The sequence was collected from a male donor with ankylosing spondylitis. The specimen sequenced was blood, either unsorted or a sorted T cell fraction (not recorded which). The rearrangement uses TRBV7-3 and TRBJ2-1; the D is unclear. In DNA, the CDR3 is TGTGCCAGCAGCCCCGGGCACTCCAGTCATGAGCAGTTCTTC. It specifies CASSPGHSSHEQFF.